In its sample, the clone carrying this T cell receptor beta chain was seen a few times. Antigen unknown. The data are from a study of type 1 regulatory T cells. Across the study: An in vitro protocol generated T-allo10, a Tr1-enriched, alloantigen-specific CD4 T cell product.

MiXCR, applied by TCRdb to the reads, yields one record per CDR3 protein. The sample lists some 21,000 distinct CDR3 sequences, roughly half occurring once. The CDR3 has 13 residues. V was shortened by 4 bases and J by 4 bases, with 8 bases between the two germline ends. Sequencing was performed on cultured T cells, either the whole culture or a sorted T cell fraction (not recorded which). The chain has TRBV12-3 or TRBV12-4 and TRBJ1-5; D may be TRBD1 (5 bases). This TCR was recovered from a human donor in good health. DNA of the CDR3: TGTGCCAGCAGTTCCCCAGGGAATCAGCCCCAGCATTTT. It codes for CASSSPGNQPQHF.